The 32 T cell receptor beta chains below were found in one sample sequenced in a study of T cells in Graves' hyperthyroidism and ophthalmopathy. It was RNA transcripts that yielded the amplified TCR beta CDR3 regions. The HTBI primer set served for first-round RT-PCR of the TCR CDR3. From the multiplex PCR reads, TCRdb called clonotypes with MiXCR, one entry per CDR3 protein. The data hold around 420,000 distinct CDR3 sequences, with around 16% observed a single time. Sequenced sample: blood. These receptors all come from a woman between 18 and 29 years old with Graves' hyperthyroidism.

Only a few counts were recorded for this clonotype. The J gene is TRBJ2-7, the V gene TRBV3-1, with TRBD1 matching over 9 bases. The germline CDR1 and CDR2 sequences are LGHDT and YNNKEL (reference sequence). J gave up 4 bases and V 3 bases, and 7 bases lay outside the gene matches. The CDR3 runs to 15 residues. The CDR3 region is CASSQGTGSGYEQYF. CDR3 DNA sequence: TGTGCCAGCAGCCAGGGGACAGGGAGTGGGTACGAGCAGTACTTC.

About this clonotype itself: Just one base apart from a much larger clone, this may be a read error. The gene calls are TRBV27 and TRBJ1-1; D remains unclear. Trimming left V 5 bases short and J 6 bases short, with 16 bases between. This CDR3 region has 14 residues. Per the germline V gene, CDR1 is MNHEY and CDR2 is SMNVEV (reference sequence). Written as DNA, the CDR3 is TGTGCCAGCAGTCCCCTCGCAAAGGAGGCTGAAGCTTTCTTT. It yields the protein CASSPLAKEAEAFF.

This clonotype was seen a handful of times. In DNA, the CDR3 is TGTGCCACCAGTGGTGTGGCTAGCACAGATACGCAGTATTTT. It specifies CATSGVASTDTQYF. This chain uses TRBV24-1 with TRBJ2-3, with no clear D. This CDR3 has 14 amino acids. Germline V CDR1 and CDR2: KGHDR, SFDVKD. Trimming took off 5 bases at V and 0 bases at J, with 8 bases between the two ends.

This clonotype was counted a few times. V usage is TRBV20-1 and J usage is TRBJ1-2, with D perhaps matching TRBD1 (6 bases). Trimming removed 7 bases from V and 4 bases from J, with 16 bases in between. CDR1 is DFQATT and CDR2 is SNEGSKA in the germline V gene (reference sequence). The CDR3 runs 13 residues. In DNA form, the CDR3 reads TGCAGTGGTATGGGGGGCGCGGTCTATGGCTACACCTTC. Translated, it gives CSGMGGAVYGYTF.

V is TRBV6-5 and J is TRBJ1-1, with a weak D call TRBD1 (5 bases). The V gene lost 1 base and the J gene lost 4 bases, with 31 bases spanning the gap. Germline CDR1 and CDR2: MNHEY and SVGAGI. The CDR3 runs to 21 residues. The CDR3 DNA reads TGTGCCAGCAGTTACTTGGTAAAGGGGACTTTTATCGCCGGGAGGACCACTGAAGCTTTCTTT. Residues: CASSYLVKGTFIAGRTTEAFF.

CDR3 amino acids: CATSRDRQGSPLHF. The CDR3 coding sequence is TGTGCCACCAGCAGGGACCGGCAAGGGTCACCCCTCCACTTT. The chain combines TRBV15 with TRBJ1-6; no reliable D call. The germline V and J ends were trimmed by 3 bases and 10 bases, with 13 bases remaining between them. This CDR3 contains 14 residues. CDR1 is LNHNV, CDR2 YYDKDF, per germline (reference sequence).

The chain carries TRBV5-8 and TRBJ2-7; D not certain. Trimming pared 2 bases from V and 2 bases from J, leaving 11 bases between. The CDR3 runs 14 residues. The germline V gene encodes CDR1 SGHTS and CDR2 YDEGEE. This CDR3 is CASSFRELPYEQYF. The CDR3 coding sequence is TGTGCCAGCAGCTTCAGAGAGCTCCCCTACGAGCAGTACTTC.

This clonotype was observed a few times. This chain links TRBV29-1 with TRBJ2-5; D perhaps matches TRBD1 (5 bases). The CDR3 is 14 residues long. Germline-derived CDR1 and CDR2 are SQVTM and ANQGSEA. CDR3 DNA: TGCAGTACCGAAGGGGCTAGTAGGTCCGGGACCCAGTACTTC. It is translated as CSTEGASRSGTQYF.

The chain employs TRBV20-1 and TRBJ2-5; D is unclear. V was trimmed by 6 bases and J by 5 bases, leaving 16 bases between them. The CDR3 length is 13 residues. Per the germline V gene, CDR1 is DFQATT and CDR2 is SNEGSKA (reference sequence). The CDR3 DNA sequence: TGCAGTGCCGGGTCGCAAACCGGGGAGACCCAGTACTTC. It yields the protein CSAGSQTGETQYF.

This chain uses TRBV7-9 with TRBJ2-2, with 8 bases matching TRBD2. Losses at the gene ends were 5 bases for V and 2 bases for J; bases not matched to a gene: 4. The germline gives CDR1 SEHNR, CDR2 FQNEAQ (reference sequence). The CDR3 runs 15 residues. CDR3 residues: CASSPLAGNTGELFF. As DNA, the CDR3 is TGTGCCAGCAGCCCATTAGCGGGAAACACCGGGGAGCTGTTTTTT.

CDR3 sequence reads: CASSSALTGELFF. As DNA, the CDR3 is TGTGCCAGCAGCTCTGCGCTCACCGGGGAGCTGTTTTTT. The chain joins TRBV7-6 to TRBJ2-2; D ambiguous. The CDR3 has 13 residues. V dropped 4 bases and J dropped 4 bases, with 7 bases sitting between them. From germline, CDR1 is SGHVS and CDR2 FNYEAQ.

This clonotype was seen repeatedly, ten times or more. The gene calls are TRBV7-3 and TRBJ2-1, with 13 bases identical to TRBD2. CDR3 size: 17 residues. The junction had 10 bases not matched to a gene; V was cut back by 2 bases and J by 9 bases. Germline V gives CDR1 SGHTA, CDR2 FQGTGA. CDR3 sequence: CASSLRTGTSGAGEQFF. The DNA for the CDR3 is TGTGCCAGCAGCTTACGGACCGGGACTAGCGGGGCTGGTGAGCAGTTCTTC.

The gene calls are TRBV4-2 and TRBJ1-1; possible D gene TRBD1, 6 bases. V lost 0 bases, J lost 1 base, and 15 bases lay in between. CDR1 LGHNA and CDR2 YNFKEQ come from the germline V gene. The CDR3 is 17 residues long. The CDR3 sequence: CASSQDRRGAWNTEAFF. CDR3 nucleotides: TGTGCCAGCAGCCAAGATCGCAGGGGCGCCTGGAACACTGAAGCTTTCTTT.

This clonotype turned up a few times. This sequence joins TRBV4-1 and TRBJ2-1; the D is unclear. V lost 0 bases, J lost 2 bases, and 14 bases lay in between. Germline assignment: CDR1 MGHRA and CDR2 YSYEKL. The CDR3 has 17 residues. The CDR3 loop is CASSQDRAKRTYNEQFF. In nucleotides, the CDR3 is TGCGCCAGCAGCCAAGATAGGGCGAAGAGGACCTACAATGAGCAGTTCTTC.

The rearrangement joins TRBV11-2 to TRBJ2-6, with no clear D. The CDR3 has 18 amino acids. V was cut by 5 bases and J by 0 bases, with 17 bases left in between. The germline V gene encodes CDR1 SGHAT and CDR2 FQNNGV. The CDR3: CASSPMPLGSSGANVLTF. The CDR3 DNA reads TGTGCCAGCAGCCCGATGCCCCTAGGAAGCTCTGGGGCCAACGTCCTGACTTTC. The full variable domain, completed using reference TRBV11-2 and TRBJ2-6, is EAGVAQSPRYKIIEKRQSVAFWCNPISGHATLYWYQQILGQGPKLLIQFQNNGVVDDSQLPKDRFSAERLKGVDSTLKIQPAKLEDSAVYLCASSPMPLGSSGANVLTFGAGSRLTVL.

This clonotype was recorded a few times. The chain recombines TRBV29-1 with TRBJ2-5, with D uncertain. The CDR3 loop spans 13 amino acids. Germline V gives CDR1 SQVTM, CDR2 ANQGSEA. Trimming pared 2 bases from V and 0 bases from J, leaving 7 bases between. The CDR3 DNA reads as TGCAGCGTTGAAAGTAGGGACCAAGAGACCCAGTACTTC. This encodes CSVESRDQETQYF.

This clonotype was observed many times. V gene TRBV7-2 combines with J gene TRBJ1-1; D unresolved. Germline assignment: CDR1 SGHTA and CDR2 FQGNSA. CDR3 length equals 15 residues. Trimming took 7 bases from V and 4 from J, leaving 19 bases between them. The chain's CDR3 is CASNSDGMFGTEAFF. The DNA of the CDR3 is TGTGCCAGCAACTCGGACGGGATGTTTGGCACTGAAGCTTTCTTT.

This clonotype has only a few counts. The rearrangement uses TRBV18 and TRBJ2-1; TRBD2 matches at 9 bases. J gave up 5 bases and V 0 bases, and 2 bases lay outside the gene matches. The CDR3 sequence is 15 residues long. CDR1 and CDR2 from the germline V gene are KGHSH and LQKENI. The CDR3 coding sequence is TGTGCCAGCTCACCACCGACTAGCGGACACAATGAGCAGTTCTTC. It encodes CASSPPTSGHNEQFF.

This clonotype was observed a handful of times. CDR3 coding DNA: TGTGCCAGCAGCTTTCGAGCCCGCACAGATACGCAGTATTTT. It translates to CASSFRARTDTQYF. The V and J genes are TRBV7-2 and TRBJ2-3; D ambiguous. V lost 3 bases, J lost 1 base, and 8 bases lay in between. CDR3 length: 14 amino acids. Germline CDR1 is SGHTA and CDR2 is FQGNSA.

This clonotype was seen a handful of times. This chain connects TRBV18 to TRBJ1-2; 7 bases are a match to TRBD1. The ends lost 3 bases at V and 3 bases at J; junction bases unmatched: 4. Per germline, CDR1 KGHSH and CDR2 LQKENI. The CDR3 covers 14 residues. The DNA of the CDR3 is TGTGCCAGCTCACCTTTTGACAGGGACTATGGCTACACCTTC. This codes for CASSPFDRDYGYTF.

The chain links TRBV18 to TRBJ2-1; D is undetermined. Germline V gives CDR1 KGHSH, CDR2 LQKENI. CDR3 length: 12 residues. The germline V and J ends were trimmed by 2 bases and 10 bases, with 9 bases remaining between them. Written as DNA, the CDR3 is TGTGCCAGCTCACCATCGAAACGGGAGCAGTTCTTC. Translating it yields CASSPSKREQFF.

Many counts were recorded for this clonotype. The chain uses TRBV7-6 and TRBJ2-1; D is ambiguous. This CDR3 contains 17 residues. CDR1 and CDR2 from the germline V gene are SGHVS and FNYEAQ. V lost 2 bases, J lost 5 bases, and 19 bases lay in between. CDR3: CASSLFSVGLAHNEQFF. The CDR3 coding sequence is TGTGCCAGCAGCTTATTTTCGGTCGGATTAGCACACAATGAGCAGTTCTTC.

This clonotype was observed at least ten times. The gene calls are TRBV20-1 and TRBJ2-5; TRBD1 aligns across 7 bases. After removal of 6 bases from V and 3 bases from J, the junction contained 7 bases not matched to a gene. CDR3 size: 13 residues. Germline CDR1 and CDR2: DFQATT and SNEGSKA (reference sequence). The CDR3 reads CSAVDRAEETQYF. Written as DNA, the CDR3 is TGCAGTGCCGTAGACAGGGCTGAAGAGACCCAGTACTTC.

The genes are TRBV6-1 and TRBJ2-5; 10 nucleotides align to TRBD2. This CDR3 has 15 amino acids. CDR1 MNHNS and CDR2 SASEGT come from the germline V gene. V was pared by 6 bases and J by 4 bases, with 8 bases of the junction left unmatched. CDR3 protein: CASRATSGPLETQYF. In nucleotides, the CDR3 is TGTGCCAGCAGGGCGACTAGCGGGCCCCTAGAGACCCAGTACTTC.

The chain links TRBV9 to TRBJ1-4; 10 bases map to TRBD1. The CDR3 extends over 16 amino acids. Germline CDR1 SGDLS, CDR2 YYNGEE. Trimming removed 0 bases from V and 3 bases from J; junction bases left unmatched: 2. DNA for the CDR3: TGTGCCAGCAGCGTAGGACAGGGGGCTGCTAATGAAAAACTGTTTTTT. As protein: CASSVGQGAANEKLFF. Together with reference TRBV9 and TRBJ1-4, the CDR3 gives the full variable domain: DSGVTQTPKHLITATGQRVTLRCSPRSGDLSVYWYQQSLDQGLQFLIQYYNGEERAKGNILERFSAQQFPDLHSELNLSSLELGDSALYFCASSVGQGAANEKLFFGSGTQLSVL.

J is TRBJ2-2 and V is TRBV10-3; D tentatively fits TRBD1 or TRBD2 (5 bases each). The CDR3 contains 17 residues. Trimming removed 6 bases from V and 8 bases from J, with 25 bases in between. Germline V gene data show CDR1 as ENHRY and CDR2 as SYGVKD. The CDR3: CAIRVTTGTVKGGELFF. CDR3 DNA: TGTGCCATCAGGGTAACCACCGGGACCGTCAAGGGGGGGGAGCTGTTTTTT.

This clonotype has a count of ten or more. The chain uses TRBV5-1 and TRBJ2-3; 9 nucleotides match TRBD2. The ends lost 4 bases at V and 1 base at J; junction bases unmatched: 4. This CDR3 has 15 residues. Germline V gene data show CDR1 as SGHRS and CDR2 as YFSETQ. DNA of the CDR3: TGCGCCAGCAGCACGGGACTAGCTGGCACAGATACGCAGTATTTT. As protein: CASSTGLAGTDTQYF.

The CDR3: CASSPWTRNTGELFF. The CDR3, as DNA: TGTGCCAGCAGCCCCTGGACTAGGAACACCGGGGAGCTGTTTTTT. The V and J genes are TRBV7-6 and TRBJ2-2; 7 bases map to TRBD2. Per germline, CDR1 SGHVS and CDR2 FNYEAQ. J was trimmed by 1 base and V by 5 bases; bases with no gene match: 4. This CDR3 is 15 amino acids long.

This clonotype was counted between two and nine times. The chain recombines TRBV6-1 with TRBJ1-4, with TRBD1 as a possible D gene (6 bases). Germline values: CDR1 MNHNS, CDR2 SASEGT. Trimming removed 6 bases from V and 7 bases from J, with 12 bases in between. This CDR3 is built from 13 residues. CDR3 amino acids: CASRTGLVEKLFF. The CDR3, as DNA: TGTGCCAGCAGGACAGGTTTGGTTGAAAAACTGTTTTTT.

This clonotype was seen repeatedly, ten times or more. The chain joins TRBV3-1 to TRBJ2-7; TRBD2 might be the D (5 bases). The CDR3 is 13 residues long. Trimming cost V 8 bases and J 5 bases, with 16 bases left between them. Germline V CDR1 and CDR2: LGHDT, YNNKEL (reference sequence). As DNA, the CDR3 is TGTGCCAGCGAGGGCTACAGCGCTGACGAGCAGTACTTC. This encodes CASEGYSADEQYF.

This clonotype was seen ten or more times. This chain connects TRBV18 to TRBJ1-1; D unclear. The CDR3 consists of 12 residues. The germline CDR1 and CDR2 sequences are KGHSH and LQKENI. V lost 5 bases, J lost 2 bases, and 6 bases lay in between. The CDR3 here is CASSRPNTEAFF. CDR3 nucleotides: TGTGCCAGCTCAAGGCCAAACACTGAAGCTTTCTTT.

This clonotype was counted many times. The V call is TRBV28, the J call TRBJ1-3; weak D call: TRBD1 (6 bases). V lost 8 bases to trimming and J lost 3 bases, with 14 bases between them. Germline V CDR1 and CDR2: MDHEN, SYDVKM. CDR3 size: 14 residues. The DNA for the CDR3 is TGTGCCAGCCAAAACAGGGCTCATGGAAACACCATATATTTT. The encoded protein is CASQNRAHGNTIYF.